Listed here is a single T cell receptor beta chain. Its specificity is unknown. V dropped 5 bases and J dropped 5; count of bases not matched to a gene: 7. This CDR3 comprises 14 residues. CDR1 and CDR2 from the germline V gene are MNHEY and SVGAGI. Running of the v3.0 immunoSEQ assay took place at survey level. Here immunoSEQ multiplex PCR was the method, and the copy in TCRdb shows in-frame clones only, minus some. The table records some 11,000 clones, approximately 86% of them present only once. Cryopreserved PBMC samples of roughly 0.9-10 million cells were used for DNA extraction. The record originates from a study of long-term antiretroviral therapy in people with HIV. General study points: Clonotypes expanded prior to ART showed repertoire dominance at all sampled time points.

This specimen was unsorted PBMCs, taken 3.4 years after starting antiretroviral therapy. The chain carries TRBV6-5 and TRBJ2-7, with 9 bases that match TRBD1. The sequence came from a man aged 35 to 55 with HIV. The CDR3 is CASSLQGASHEQYF. In DNA, the CDR3 is TGTGCCAGCAGTCTACAGGGGGCTAGCCACGAGCAGTACTTC.